Listed here is a single TCR beta chain. The data stem from a study of blood T cells in healthy people across ages. The authors ran a second PCR of about 6 to 12 cycles using a sample-barcoded 5' primer and a J-beta primer mix. TCRdb used MiXCR to reprocess the 5' RACE reads, holding one entry per CDR3 protein. The profile shows over 1,200,000 distinct CDR3 sequences, 59% of them singletons. The length of the CDR3 is 12 residues. V gave up 8 bases and J gave up 5 bases, with 11 bases separating them. CDR1 and CDR2 (germline): LGHDT, YNNKEL (reference sequence). This receptor was identified in a man aged 18 to 29 in good health. This chain connects TRBV3-1 to TRBJ2-3, with D possibly matching TRBD2 (7 bases). The source material was blood. The CDR3 spells CASRGARDTQYF. CDR3 bases: TGTGCCAGCCGGGGGGCTAGAGATACGCAGTATTTT.